This TCR beta chain was captured in a study of cytomegalovirus exposure and HLA in healthy donors. The study ran its PCR with 60 Vbeta and 13 Jbeta primers. Using immunoSEQ multiplex PCR, the repertoire was profiled, and TCRdb retains in-frame clones only, with some absent. Among some 160,000 clones, about two thirds were seen once, and the ten largest hold approximately 2%. Details on this clone: Antigen specificity is unknown.

Broader study findings: Follow-up analysis later connected one missense variant in DCLRE1C with trimming of TCR beta V- and J-genes. Some V segments, including TRBV6-2 and TRBV6-3, were excluded as indistinguishable.

V lost 4 bases to trimming and J lost 3 bases, with 3 bases between them. The CDR3 runs 12 residues. Germline V gene sequence: CDR1 SSHAT, CDR2 FNYEAQ (reference sequence). The V call is TRBV7-7, the J call TRBJ2-2; no reliable D call. Sequencing was done on a sample of PBMCs. The TCR comes from a man aged 35-49 years in good health and CMV-seronegative. DNA for the CDR3: TGTGCCAGCAGCTCCTACACCGGGGAGCTGTTTTTT. It codes for CASSSYTGELFF.